One T cell receptor (beta chain) is described in this entry. These data originate in a study of blood T cells in healthy people across ages. A second PCR of 7 to 11 cycles used a sample-barcoded 5' primer and a J-beta primer mix. TCRdb recomputed calls from the 5' RACE reads with MiXCR, one row per CDR3 protein. In the table there are around 1.5 million distinct CDR3 sequences, around two fifths of which are singletons. Per sample, a minimum of 6.5 million PBMCs were isolated. Sequenced sample: blood. The receptor's source is a woman under 30 in good health.

The CDR3 nucleotides read TGTGCCAGCAGTGATGGACAGGGGAACTATGGCTACACCTTC. This encodes CASSDGQGNYGYTF. The chain couples TRBV6-1 to TRBJ1-2, with 9 bases lining up with TRBD1. J was trimmed by 2 bases and V by 3 bases; bases with no gene match: 1. Germline assignment: CDR1 MNHNS and CDR2 SASEGT. This CDR3 has 14 residues.